This T cell receptor beta chain was obtained from a study of T cell responses to AZD1222 COVID-19 vaccine. Study observations and caveats: Every sample of the repertoires postdated the peak T cell response. Spike-specific TCR breadth rose after two AZD1222 doses, and depth rose as well.

This CDR3 is 16 amino acids long. V lost 0 bases to trimming and J lost 0 bases, with 12 bases between them. Germline V gives CDR1 LGHDT, CDR2 YNNKEL (reference sequence). As for this clone: Its antigen is as yet unknown.

Only in-frame clones appear in the TCRdb table, and some are missing; sequencing was by immunoSEQ multiplex PCR. The sample contains 110,000 or so clones, roughly 91% of which appear only once. This material consisted of peripheral blood, taken 28 days after the second AZD1222 dose. The receptor comes from an adult who received the AZD1222 COVID-19 vaccine. V usage is TRBV3-1 (or the pseudogene TRBV3-2) and J usage is TRBJ2-7, with D perhaps given as TRBD1 or TRBD2 (5 bases each). The CDR3 spells CASSQDVRGSSYEQYF. DNA of the CDR3: TGTGCCAGCAGCCAAGATGTTCGGGGCAGCTCCTACGAGCAGTACTTC.